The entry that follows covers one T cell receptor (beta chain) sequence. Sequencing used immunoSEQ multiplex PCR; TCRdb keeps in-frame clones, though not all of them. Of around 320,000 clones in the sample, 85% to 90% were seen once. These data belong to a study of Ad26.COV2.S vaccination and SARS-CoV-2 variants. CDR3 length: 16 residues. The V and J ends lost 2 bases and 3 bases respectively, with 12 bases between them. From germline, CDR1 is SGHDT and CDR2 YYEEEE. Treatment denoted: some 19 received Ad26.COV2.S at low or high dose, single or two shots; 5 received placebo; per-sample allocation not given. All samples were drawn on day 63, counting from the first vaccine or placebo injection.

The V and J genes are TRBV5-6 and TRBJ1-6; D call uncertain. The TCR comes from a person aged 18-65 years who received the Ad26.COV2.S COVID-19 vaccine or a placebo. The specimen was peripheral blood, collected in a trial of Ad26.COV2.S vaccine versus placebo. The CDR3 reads CASSLQRSDYNSPLHF. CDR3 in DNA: TGTGCCAGCAGCTTACAGAGGTCGGACTATAATTCACCCCTCCACTTT.